This TCR beta chain was sequenced during a study of blood T cell repertoires in COVID-19. The method was immunoSEQ multiplex PCR; TCRdb's version includes in-frame clones alone and lacks a portion of them. The sample yields about 60,000 clones, about 80% seen once. Germline values: CDR1 MGHRA, CDR2 YSYEKL. Trimming took 0 bases from V and 8 from J, leaving 8 bases between them. The CDR3 length is 13 residues. The rearrangement uses TRBV4-1 and TRBJ2-1; D is unresolved. The source material was peripheral blood. The source of this sequence is a man aged 60 to 75 with acute or convalescent COVID-19. The CDR3 is CASSQDLSYEQFF. CDR3 DNA: TGCGCCAGCAGCCAAGACCTGAGCTATGAGCAGTTCTTC.